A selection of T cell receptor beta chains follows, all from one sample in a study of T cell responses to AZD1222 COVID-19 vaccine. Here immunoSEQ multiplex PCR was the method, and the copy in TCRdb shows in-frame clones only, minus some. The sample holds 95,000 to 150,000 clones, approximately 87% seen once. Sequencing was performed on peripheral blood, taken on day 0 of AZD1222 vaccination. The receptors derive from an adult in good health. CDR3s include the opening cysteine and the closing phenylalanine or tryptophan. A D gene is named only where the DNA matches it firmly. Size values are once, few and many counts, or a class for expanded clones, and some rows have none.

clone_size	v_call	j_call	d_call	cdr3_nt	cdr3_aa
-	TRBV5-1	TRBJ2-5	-	TGCGCCAGCAGCCCAGGGGTCAAAGAGACCCAGTACTTC	CASSPGVKETQYF
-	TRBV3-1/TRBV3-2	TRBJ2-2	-	TGTGCCTCGGCACGGGGCGAAACCGGGGAGCTGTTTTTT	CASARGETGELFF
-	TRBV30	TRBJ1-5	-	TGTGCCTGGACGGTGGATGGGAATCAGCCCCAGCATTTT	CAWTVDGNQPQHF
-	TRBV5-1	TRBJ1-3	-	TGCGCCAGCAGCCGGAGGGACGGCGGAAACACCATATATTTT	CASSRRDGGNTIYF
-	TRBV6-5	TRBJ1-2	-	TGTGCCAGCAGTTCCGGGCCTATCGTGGGCGGCTACACCTTC	CASSSGPIVGGYTF
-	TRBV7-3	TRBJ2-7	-	TGTGCCAGCAGCACCAGAGGTGGGGTCGACGAGCAGTACTTC	CASSTRGGVDEQYF
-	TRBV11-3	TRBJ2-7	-	TGTGCCAGCAGCTTAGTTTCGAGCGCCGAGCAGTACTTC	CASSLVSSAEQYF
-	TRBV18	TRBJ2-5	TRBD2	TGTGCCAGCTCCCCCCCGGGGGGGACCCAGTACTTC	CASSPPGGTQYF
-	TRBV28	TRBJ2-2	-	TGTGCCAGCCGACTCTTGCATACGAACACCGGGGAGCTGTTTTTT	CASRLLHTNTGELFF
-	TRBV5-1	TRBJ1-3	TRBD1	TGCGCCAGCAGCACGGACAGGGGGCTTGGAAACACCATATATTTT	CASSTDRGLGNTIYF
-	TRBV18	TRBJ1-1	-	TGTGCCAGCTCACTCAAGACAGGCTATTCGACTGAAGCTTTCTTT	CASSLKTGYSTEAFF
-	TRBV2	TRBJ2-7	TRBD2	TGTGCCAGCAACCTAGCGGGGCCTTCCTACGAGCAGTACTTC	CASNLAGPSYEQYF
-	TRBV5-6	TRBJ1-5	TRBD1	TGTGCCAGCAGCCGCGGACAGGGGAATCAGCCCCAGCATTTT	CASSRGQGNQPQHF
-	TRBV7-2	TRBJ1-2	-	TGTGCCAGCAGCTATCCGGGAAACTATGGCTACACCTTC	CASSYPGNYGYTF
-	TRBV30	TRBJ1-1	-	TGTGCCTGGAGTGCGGACGTTGAAGCTTTCTTT	CAWSADVEAFF
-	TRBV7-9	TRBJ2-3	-	TGTGCCAGCAGCGTAGGGGGGGGCACAGATACGCAGTATTTT	CASSVGGGTDTQYF
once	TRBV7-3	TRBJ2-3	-	TGTGCCAGCAGACCTAGCAACACAGATACGCAGTATTTT	CASRPSNTDTQYF
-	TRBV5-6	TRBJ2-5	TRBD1	TGTGCCAGCAGCTGGGACAGGGGCCAAGAGACCCAGTACTTC	CASSWDRGQETQYF
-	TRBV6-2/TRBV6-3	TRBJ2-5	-	TGTGCCAGCAGTTACTCGACTTTCGGCGCACAAGAGACCCAGTACTTC	CASSYSTFGAQETQYF